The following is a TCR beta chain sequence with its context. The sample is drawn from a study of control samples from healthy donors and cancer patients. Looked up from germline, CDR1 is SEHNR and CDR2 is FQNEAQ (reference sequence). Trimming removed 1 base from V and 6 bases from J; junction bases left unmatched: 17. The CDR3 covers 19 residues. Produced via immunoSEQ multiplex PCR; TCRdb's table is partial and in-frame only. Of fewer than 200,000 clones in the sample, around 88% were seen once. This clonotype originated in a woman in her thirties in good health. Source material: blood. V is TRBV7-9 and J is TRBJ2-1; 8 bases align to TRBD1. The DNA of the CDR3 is TGTGCCAGCAGCTTAGTTAGTGGGTGGGGCAGGGGGCGGATCAATGAGCAGTTCTTC. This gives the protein CASSLVSGWGRGRINEQFF.